The rows below give T cell receptor beta chains drawn from one sample of a study of response to subunit inactivated influenza vaccine. TCRdb processed the RT-PCR reads anew with MiXCR; each CDR3 protein has one entry. The table lists just under 550,000 distinct CDR3 sequences, under 30% of them singletons. The same data also went into a second study, on T cells expressing NK-cell markers.

Source: CD4+ T cells sorted from PBMCs, taken roughly 12 days after vaccination. These receptors were collected from a man over 45 who received an inactivated influenza vaccine. Each CDR3 is given with its conserved first and last residue. The D gene is left open where the match is weak. Some rows mark clone size as missing; the rest say once, few, many or name a class of expanded clone.

d_gene: -; v_gene: TRBV29-1; abundance: -; j_gene: TRBJ2-1; CDR3aa: CSVEQLAQVSDEQFF; CDR3nt: TGCAGCGTTGAACAACTAGCCCAAGTGTCTGATGAGCAGTTCTTC
d_gene: -; v_gene: TRBV5-5; abundance: few; j_gene: TRBJ2-2; CDR3aa: CASSLEGLSAGELFF; CDR3nt: TGTGCCAGCAGCTTGGAGGGCCTAAGCGCCGGGGAGCTGTTTTTT
d_gene: -; v_gene: TRBV19; abundance: few; j_gene: TRBJ1-1; CDR3aa: CASSIDEGEAFF; CDR3nt: TGTGCCAGTAGTATAGATGAGGGGGAGGCTTTCTTT
d_gene: -; v_gene: TRBV19; abundance: -; j_gene: TRBJ2-1; CDR3aa: CASSSTSSYNEQFF; CDR3nt: TGTGCCAGTAGTTCGACGTCGTCCTACAATGAGCAGTTCTTC
d_gene: -; v_gene: TRBV9; abundance: -; j_gene: TRBJ2-7; CDR3aa: CASSVGGADYEQYF; CDR3nt: TGTGCCAGCAGCGTAGGAGGGGCGGACTACGAGCAGTACTTC
d_gene: -; v_gene: TRBV7-9; abundance: -; j_gene: TRBJ1-5; CDR3aa: CASSREGSQPQHF; CDR3nt: TGTGCCAGCAGCCGAGAGGGGTCTCAGCCCCAGCATTTT
d_gene: TRBD1; v_gene: TRBV25-1; abundance: -; j_gene: TRBJ1-3; CDR3aa: CASSDPGTGDRNTIYF; CDR3nt: TGTGCCAGCAGTGATCCCGGGACAGGGGATCGAAACACCATATATTTT
d_gene: -; v_gene: TRBV27; abundance: -; j_gene: TRBJ2-7; CDR3aa: CASSIYPSGTSIYEQYF; CDR3nt: TGTGCCAGCAGCATATACCCCTCCGGGACGAGTATCTACGAGCAGTACTTC
d_gene: TRBD1; v_gene: TRBV5-1; abundance: -; j_gene: TRBJ2-7; CDR3aa: CASSLPGGQYEQYF; CDR3nt: TGCGCCAGCAGCTTGCCAGGGGGCCAGTACGAGCAGTACTTC
d_gene: -; v_gene: TRBV12-2; abundance: few; j_gene: TRBJ2-1; CDR3aa: CASRLEGQEQFF; CDR3nt: TGTGCAAGTCGCTTAGAGGGGCAGGAGCAGTTCTTC
d_gene: -; v_gene: TRBV6-1; abundance: -; j_gene: TRBJ2-6; CDR3aa: CASSEALGGANVLTF; CDR3nt: TGTGCCAGCAGTGAAGCGCTAGGCGGGGCCAACGTCCTGACTTTC
d_gene: -; v_gene: TRBV28; abundance: many; j_gene: TRBJ2-7; CDR3aa: CASGRSRVGQYF; CDR3nt: TGTGCCAGCGGCCGTTCCAGGGTCGGGCAGTACTTC
d_gene: -; v_gene: TRBV6-6; abundance: -; j_gene: TRBJ2-7; CDR3aa: CASSPSSF; CDR3nt: TGTGCCAGCAGCCCCTCAAGCTTC
d_gene: -; v_gene: TRBV28; abundance: few; j_gene: TRBJ1-1; CDR3aa: CASRAGGYTEAFF; CDR3nt: TGTGCCAGCAGGGCGGGGGGCTACACTGAAGCTTTCTTT
d_gene: TRBD1; v_gene: TRBV7-2; abundance: few; j_gene: TRBJ1-2; CDR3aa: CASSQVGTGGVGGYTF; CDR3nt: TGTGCCAGCAGCCAAGTGGGGACAGGGGGCGTAGGTGGCTACACCTTC
d_gene: -; v_gene: TRBV11-2; abundance: -; j_gene: TRBJ2-1; CDR3aa: CASSLPGPSPYEQFF; CDR3nt: TGTGCCAGCAGCCTTCCAGGGCCATCCCCCTATGAGCAGTTCTTC
d_gene: -; v_gene: TRBV5-1; abundance: many; j_gene: TRBJ1-1; CDR3aa: CASSVEVNTEAFF; CDR3nt: TGCGCCAGCAGCGTCGAGGTTAACACTGAAGCTTTCTTT
d_gene: TRBD1; v_gene: TRBV6-1; abundance: -; j_gene: TRBJ2-7; CDR3aa: CASSTQGVGEQYF; CDR3nt: TGTGCCAGCAGTACACAGGGGGTCGGCGAGCAGTACTTC
d_gene: -; v_gene: TRBV6-1; abundance: -; j_gene: TRBJ2-1; CDR3aa: CASSELAGLGVVQFF; CDR3nt: TGTGCCAGCAGTGAACTAGCAGGGTTAGGGGTGGTGCAGTTCTTC
d_gene: -; v_gene: TRBV5-1; abundance: -; j_gene: TRBJ2-5; CDR3aa: CASSLPGRPETQYF; CDR3nt: TGCGCCAGCAGCTTACCGGGCCGCCCGGAGACCCAGTACTTC
d_gene: -; v_gene: TRBV3-1; abundance: few; j_gene: TRBJ2-5; CDR3aa: CASSLKSAGQFKETQYF; CDR3nt: TGTGCCAGCAGCCTTAAATCCGCGGGGCAGTTCAAAGAGACCCAGTACTTC
d_gene: -; v_gene: TRBV7-2; abundance: -; j_gene: TRBJ1-1; CDR3aa: CASSLTVTEAFF; CDR3nt: TGTGCCAGCAGCTTGACAGTTACTGAAGCTTTCTTT
d_gene: TRBD2; v_gene: TRBV12-3/TRBV12-4; abundance: many; j_gene: TRBJ2-4; CDR3aa: CASSLLADLTLAKNIQYF; CDR3nt: TGTGCCAGCAGTTTGCTAGCGGACTTGACTCTAGCCAAAAACATTCAGTACTTC
d_gene: -; v_gene: TRBV6-5; abundance: -; j_gene: TRBJ2-1; CDR3aa: CASSYSRQFFF; CDR3nt: TGTGCCAGCAGTTACTCGCGGCAGTTTTTCTTC
d_gene: -; v_gene: TRBV28; abundance: -; j_gene: TRBJ1-5; CDR3aa: CASDQGSSVQPQHF; CDR3nt: TGTGCCAGCGACCAGGGGAGTTCGGTTCAGCCCCAGCATTTT
d_gene: -; v_gene: TRBV5-1; abundance: few; j_gene: TRBJ2-5; CDR3aa: CASQEPQETQYF; CDR3nt: TGCGCCAGCCAAGAGCCACAAGAGACCCAGTACTTC
d_gene: -; v_gene: TRBV28; abundance: -; j_gene: TRBJ2-2; CDR3aa: CASLGGGSRNTGELFF; CDR3nt: TGTGCCAGCCTTGGGGGGGGCTCTAGGAACACCGGGGAGCTGTTTTTT
d_gene: TRBD2; v_gene: TRBV10-3; abundance: -; j_gene: TRBJ2-1; CDR3aa: CAISDSGRDYNEQFF; CDR3nt: TGTGCCATCAGTGATAGCGGGAGGGACTACAATGAGCAGTTCTTC
d_gene: -; v_gene: TRBV10-3; abundance: few; j_gene: TRBJ1-5; CDR3aa: CAISEGQSNQPQHF; CDR3nt: TGTGCCATCAGTGAGGGACAGAGCAATCAGCCCCAGCATTTT
d_gene: -; v_gene: TRBV20-1; abundance: few; j_gene: TRBJ1-5; CDR3aa: CSARVRRSQHF; CDR3nt: TGCAGTGCTAGGGTCCGGAGGTCCCAGCATTTT
d_gene: TRBD2; v_gene: TRBV19; abundance: -; j_gene: TRBJ2-1; CDR3aa: CASSSKGLAAYNEQFF; CDR3nt: TGTGCCAGTAGTTCAAAAGGACTAGCGGCCTACAATGAGCAGTTCTTC
d_gene: -; v_gene: TRBV5-1; abundance: -; j_gene: TRBJ1-3; CDR3aa: CASSPEGNTIYF; CDR3nt: TGCGCCAGCAGCCCGGAGGGAAACACCATATATTTT
d_gene: -; v_gene: TRBV12-3/TRBV12-4; abundance: -; j_gene: TRBJ2-2; CDR3aa: CLSRGTSTGELFF; CDR3nt: TGTTTATCCAGGGGAACTAGCACCGGGGAGCTGTTTTTT